These 10 T cell receptor beta chains share one sample of origin, sequenced in a study of blood T cells in healthy people across ages. A J-beta primer mix and a sample-barcoded 5' primer were used in a second PCR of roughly 6 to 11 cycles. TCRdb processed the 5' RACE reads anew with MiXCR; each CDR3 protein has one entry. The sample has around 800,000 distinct CDR3 sequences; roughly 44% are singletons. Sequencing was carried out using blood. The source is a man between 60 and 75 years old in good health.

This clonotype came up a few times. The chain combines TRBV7-2 with TRBJ2-7; 7 positions agree with TRBD2. Germline V lookup: CDR1 SGHTA, CDR2 FQGNSA. V trimming: 6 bases; J trimming: 5 bases; junction bases outside the gene matches: 22. The CDR3 runs to 18 residues. CDR3 DNA: TGTGCCAGCAGGCCTATGGGGTTGAGCGGGGCCACCCCGGACGAGCAGTACTTC. This codes for CASRPMGLSGATPDEQYF.

This chain connects TRBV7-9 to TRBJ2-7; D is possibly TRBD1 (5 bases). Germline CDR1 and CDR2: SEHNR and FQNEAQ (reference sequence). The CDR3 runs 14 residues. The V gene lost 4 bases and the J gene lost 7 bases, with 17 bases spanning the gap. CDR3 nucleotide sequence: TGTGCCAGCAGCTCCCAGGGCTCCTACAATGAGCAGTACTTC. Protein sequence: CASSSQGSYNEQYF.

This sequence joins TRBV9 and TRBJ2-3; D is tentatively TRBD1 or TRBD2 (6 bases each). The V and J ends lost 4 bases and 6 bases respectively, with 15 bases between them. The CDR3 has 14 residues. Germline V CDR1 and CDR2: SGDLS, YYNGEE. The CDR3 region is CASSRGTQGDTQYF. In nucleotides, the CDR3 is TGTGCCAGCAGCCGAGGGACTCAGGGGGATACGCAGTATTTT.

V gene TRBV29-1 combines with J gene TRBJ1-1, with no clear D. From germline, CDR1 is SQVTM and CDR2 ANQGSEA. The CDR3 sequence is 13 residues long. V lost 4 bases and J lost 0, with 9 bases in between. CDR3 sequence (DNA): TGCAGCGTTGGAAAGGGTATGAACACTGAAGCTTTCTTT. Translating it yields CSVGKGMNTEAFF.

This clonotype was seen only a few times. The V call is TRBV7-2, the J call TRBJ1-5; D is unclear. Germline CDR1 SGHTA, CDR2 FQGNSA. This CDR3 has 13 residues. With 1 base removed from V and 3 bases from J, the gap between germline ends came to 4 bases. CDR3 amino acids: CASSLEYNQPQHF. The CDR3 region has the DNA TGTGCCAGCAGCTTAGAATACAATCAGCCCCAGCATTTT.

The chain combines TRBV12-3 or TRBV12-4 with TRBJ2-7; 7 bases are shared with TRBD2. The better agreement between TRBJ2-5 and the DNA end casts doubt on the J call. This CDR3 contains 15 residues. The CDR3: CASSRTAGLQGTQYF. As DNA, the CDR3 is TGTGCCAGCAGTCGTACAGCGGGGCTCCAGGGGACCCAGTACTTC.

This clonotype was seen more than once but under ten times. The chain couples TRBV20-1 to TRBJ2-5; 16 nucleotides align to TRBD2. Germline CDR1 reads DFQATT; CDR2 reads SNEGSKA (reference sequence). The length of the CDR3 is 15 residues. V trimming: 6 bases; J trimming: 5 bases; junction bases outside the gene matches: 6. Written as DNA, the CDR3 is TGCAGTGCAGGGACTAGCGGGGGGGTCCGGGAGACCCAGTACTTC. It is translated as CSAGTSGGVRETQYF.

The rearrangement joins TRBV28 to TRBJ2-2, with D maybe TRBD1 (6 bases). Germline CDR1 is MDHEN and CDR2 is SYDVKM. The CDR3 has 16 residues. Trimming stripped 5 bases from V and 1 base from J, with 14 bases between. The CDR3 sequence: CASSPSGRGNTGELFF. Written as DNA, the CDR3 is TGTGCCAGCAGTCCGTCGGGCAGGGGGAACACCGGGGAGCTGTTTTTT.

The CDR3 region is CASSPRSGETQYF. CDR3 nucleotides: TGTGCCAGCAGCCCACGGAGTGGAGAGACCCAGTACTTC. V gene TRBV9 combines with J gene TRBJ2-5, with D unclear. The V and J ends lost 4 bases and 4 bases respectively, with 11 bases between them. The CDR3 loop spans 13 amino acids. Germline V gives CDR1 SGDLS, CDR2 YYNGEE.

V usage is TRBV30 and J usage is TRBJ1-1; the match to TRBD1 covers 10 bases. This CDR3 spans 14 amino acids. CDR1 and CDR2 from the germline V gene are GTSNPN and SVGIG (reference sequence). V gave up 3 bases and J gave up 5 bases; unmatched junction bases: 6. The CDR3 coding sequence is TGTGCCTGGAGAAACCCGGGACAGGGGACTGAAGCTTTCTTT. It encodes CAWRNPGQGTEAFF.